Listed below are T cell receptor beta chains from one sample, sequenced in a study of OX40 agonist ivuxolimab in advanced cancers. The repertoire was sequenced with immunoSEQ multiplex PCR; TCRdb's copy has only in-frame clones and lacks some. The data hold roughly 39,000 clones, with roughly 84% observed a single time. The sequencing here drew on CD4+ or CD8+ T cells sorted from blood, taken in a trial of the OX40 agonist ivuxolimab. These receptor sequences come from an adult with an advanced solid tumor such as melanoma, head and neck, liver or kidney cancer. Both conserved end residues are part of each CDR3. Fields, in order: V gene, CDR3 protein.

V gene: TRBV2
CDR3 protein: CASSVNRKGATGELFF

V gene: TRBV6-5
CDR3 protein: CASSYNGASGISEQFF

V gene: TRBV7-9
CDR3 protein: CASSLVVTYNEQFF

V gene: TRBV5-5
CDR3 protein: CASSNARATNLYNEQFF

V gene: TRBV5-1
CDR3 protein: CASSDKAGGPYNEQFF

V gene: TRBV10-3
CDR3 protein: CGTSGEPKETQYF

V gene: TRBV2
CDR3 protein: CASTPRSETQYF

V gene: TRBV2
CDR3 protein: CASSELKGRATQYF

V gene: TRBV29-1
CDR3 protein: CSVRTGGNTEAFF

V gene: TRBV6-5
CDR3 protein: CASSYFGTGGETQYF

V gene: TRBV7-3
CDR3 protein: CASSPWASVNEQFF

V gene: TRBV5-1
CDR3 protein: CASSLIGDQQFF

V gene: TRBV2
CDR3 protein: CASRTQGINQPQHF

V gene: TRBV19
CDR3 protein: CASTRTSRSSYNEQFF

V gene: TRBV7-9
CDR3 protein: CASSLAWDRAEKLFF

V gene: TRBV19
CDR3 protein: CASSTFHRATSGRTHNEQFF

V gene: TRBV28
CDR3 protein: CASSLRGEKLFF

V gene: TRBV9
CDR3 protein: CASSVEWTGPNEQFF

V gene: TRBV30
CDR3 protein: CAWRFRVAGNTIYF

V gene: TRBV27
CDR3 protein: CASSLSRPDTQYF

V gene: TRBV7-9
CDR3 protein: CASSSTLYEQYF

V gene: TRBV2
CDR3 protein: CASSSQGNTEAFF

V gene: TRBV18
CDR3 protein: CASSTTLLQGYEQYF

V gene: TRBV30
CDR3 protein: CAWSGDRAYEQYF

V gene: TRBV7-6
CDR3 protein: CASSWRQNTGELFF

V gene: TRBV18
CDR3 protein: CASSPDSQMNTEAFF

V gene: TRBV7-9
CDR3 protein: CASSPNPGQGSYEQYF

V gene: TRBV27
CDR3 protein: CASSSTSDIQYF

V gene: TRBV6-6
CDR3 protein: CASRRTGMVSNEQFF

V gene: TRBV7-9
CDR3 protein: CASSRAGAGNYGYTF

V gene: TRBV30
CDR3 protein: CAWSAVSGGTQYF

V gene: TRBV2
CDR3 protein: CASRQEGGRNSPLHF

V gene: TRBV27
CDR3 protein: CASRAQGSPSGKLFF

V gene: TRBV18
CDR3 protein: CASSAHGKGRSLVSGYTF

V gene: TRBV4-2
CDR3 protein: CASSRSGNPEQYF

V gene: TRBV6-5
CDR3 protein: CASSYSTRAPYEQYF

V gene: TRBV6-5
CDR3 protein: CASSYRQTTPGELFF

V gene: TRBV28
CDR3 protein: CASRREGPRELFF

V gene: TRBV7-6
CDR3 protein: CASSPVPNTEAFF

V gene: TRBV27
CDR3 protein: CASRMGRGGEQYF

V gene: TRBV29-1
CDR3 protein: CSVETGGTDTQYF

V gene: TRBV5-1
CDR3 protein: CASSSLAGGADTQYF

V gene: TRBV27
CDR3 protein: CASKKREYNEQFF

V gene: TRBV6-1
CDR3 protein: CASSEAGSPQPQHF

V gene: TRBV19
CDR3 protein: CASSTVASGSYEQYF

V gene: TRBV5-1
CDR3 protein: CASSWSGDEQFF

V gene: TRBV6-4
CDR3 protein: CASSETSGTTDTQYF